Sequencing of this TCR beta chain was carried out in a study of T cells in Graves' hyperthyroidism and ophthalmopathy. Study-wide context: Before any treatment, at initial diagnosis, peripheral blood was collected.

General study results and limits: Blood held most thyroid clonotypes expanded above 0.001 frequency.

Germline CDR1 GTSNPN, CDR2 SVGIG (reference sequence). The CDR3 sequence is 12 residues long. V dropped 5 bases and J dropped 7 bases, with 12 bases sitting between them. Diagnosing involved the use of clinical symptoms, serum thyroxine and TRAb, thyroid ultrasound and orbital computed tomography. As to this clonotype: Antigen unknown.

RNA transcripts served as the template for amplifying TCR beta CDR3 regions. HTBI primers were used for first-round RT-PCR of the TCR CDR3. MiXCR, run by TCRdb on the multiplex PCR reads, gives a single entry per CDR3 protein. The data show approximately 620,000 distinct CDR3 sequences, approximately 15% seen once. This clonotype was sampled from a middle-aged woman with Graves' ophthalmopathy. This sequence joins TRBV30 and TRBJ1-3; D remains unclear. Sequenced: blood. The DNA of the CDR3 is TGTGCCTGGTCAACGGCAATTAACACCATATATTTT. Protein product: CAWSTAINTIYF. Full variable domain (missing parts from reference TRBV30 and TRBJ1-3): SQTIHQWPATLVQPVGSPLSLECTVEGTSNPNLYWYRQAAGRGLQLLFYSVGIGQISSEVPQNLSASRPQDRQFILSSKKLLLSDSGFYLCAWSTAINTIYFGEGSWLTVV.